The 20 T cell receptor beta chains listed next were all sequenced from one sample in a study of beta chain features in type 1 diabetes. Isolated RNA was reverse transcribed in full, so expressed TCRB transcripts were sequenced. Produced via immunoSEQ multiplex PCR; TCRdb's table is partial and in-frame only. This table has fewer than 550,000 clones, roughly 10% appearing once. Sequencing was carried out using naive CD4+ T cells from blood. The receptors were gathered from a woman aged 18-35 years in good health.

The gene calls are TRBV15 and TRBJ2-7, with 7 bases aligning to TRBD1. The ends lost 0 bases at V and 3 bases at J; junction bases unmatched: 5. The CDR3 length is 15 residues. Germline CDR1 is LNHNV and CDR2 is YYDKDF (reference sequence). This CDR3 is CATSREWDRFYEQYV. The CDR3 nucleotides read TGTGCCACCAGCAGAGAGTGGGACAGATTCTACGAGCAGTACGTC.

Here the CDR3 DNA reads TGTGCCAGCAGCTTCGGGACAGGGAGGACAGATACGCAGTATTTT. Encoded protein: CASSFGTGRTDTQYF. V usage is TRBV7-3 and J usage is TRBJ2-3; 9 bases agree with TRBD1. The CDR3 spans 15 residues. With V trimmed by 3 bases and J by 3 bases, 4 bases remained unmatched. Looked up from germline, CDR1 is SGHTA and CDR2 is FQGTGA. Full variable domain (rest looked up from reference TRBV7-3 and TRBJ2-3): GAGVSQTPSNKVTEKGKYVELRCDPISGHTALYWYRQSLGQGPEFLIYFQGTGAADDSGLPNDRFFAVRPEGSVSTLKIQRTERGDSAVYLCASSFGTGRTDTQYFGPGTRLTVL.

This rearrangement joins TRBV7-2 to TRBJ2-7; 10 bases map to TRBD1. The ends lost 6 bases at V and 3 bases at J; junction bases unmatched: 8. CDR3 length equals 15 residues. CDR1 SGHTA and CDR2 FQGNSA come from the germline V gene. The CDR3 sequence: CASRARQGANYEQYF. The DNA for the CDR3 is TGTGCCAGCAGAGCACGACAGGGGGCGAACTACGAGCAGTACTTC.

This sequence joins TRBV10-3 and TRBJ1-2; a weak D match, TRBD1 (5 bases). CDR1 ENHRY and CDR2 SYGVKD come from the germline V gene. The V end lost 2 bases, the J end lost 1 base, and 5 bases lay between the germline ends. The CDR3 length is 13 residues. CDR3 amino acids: CAISEDSNYGYTF. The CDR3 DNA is TGTGCCATCAGTGAGGACAGTAACTATGGCTACACCTTC.

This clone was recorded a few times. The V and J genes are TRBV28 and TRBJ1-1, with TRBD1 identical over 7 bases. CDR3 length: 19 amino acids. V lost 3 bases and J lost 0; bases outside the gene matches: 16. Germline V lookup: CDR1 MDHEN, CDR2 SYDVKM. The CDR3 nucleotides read TGTGCCAGCAGTTTTCTGATATCTCGACAGGGTAGTGTGAACACTGAAGCTTTCTTT. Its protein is CASSFLISRQGSVNTEAFF.

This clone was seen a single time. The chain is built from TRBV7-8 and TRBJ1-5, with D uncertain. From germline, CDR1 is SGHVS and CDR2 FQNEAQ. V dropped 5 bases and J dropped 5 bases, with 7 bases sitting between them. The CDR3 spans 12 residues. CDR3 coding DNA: TGTGCCAGCAGCCCAAGAGATCAGCCCCAGCATTTT. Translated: CASSPRDQPQHF.

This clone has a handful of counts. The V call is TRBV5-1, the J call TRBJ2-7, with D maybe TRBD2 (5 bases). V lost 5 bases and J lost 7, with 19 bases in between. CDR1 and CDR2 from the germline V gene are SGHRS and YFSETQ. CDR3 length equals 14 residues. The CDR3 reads CASSLDGKRAEQYF. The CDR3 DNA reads TGCGCCAGCAGTCTAGACGGAAAGAGGGCTGAGCAGTACTTC.

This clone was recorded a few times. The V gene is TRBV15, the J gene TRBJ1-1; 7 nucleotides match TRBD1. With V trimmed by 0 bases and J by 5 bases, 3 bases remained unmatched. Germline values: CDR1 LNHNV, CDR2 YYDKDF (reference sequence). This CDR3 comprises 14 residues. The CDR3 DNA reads TGTGCCACCAGCAGAGATCAGGGGGATACTGAAGCTTTCTTT. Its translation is CATSRDQGDTEAFF. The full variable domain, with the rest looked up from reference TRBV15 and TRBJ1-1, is DAMVIQNPRYQVTQFGKPVTLSCSQTLNHNVMYWYQQKSSQAPKLLFHYYDKDFNNEADTPDNFQSRRPNTSFCFLDIRSPGLGDTAMYLCATSRDQGDTEAFFGQGTRLTVV.

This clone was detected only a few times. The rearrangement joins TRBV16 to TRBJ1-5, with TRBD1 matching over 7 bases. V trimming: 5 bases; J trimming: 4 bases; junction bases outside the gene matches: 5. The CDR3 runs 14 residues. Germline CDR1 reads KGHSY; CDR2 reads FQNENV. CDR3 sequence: CASSAGQLNQPQHF. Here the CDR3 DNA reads TGTGCCAGCAGCGCGGGACAGTTAAATCAGCCCCAGCATTTT.

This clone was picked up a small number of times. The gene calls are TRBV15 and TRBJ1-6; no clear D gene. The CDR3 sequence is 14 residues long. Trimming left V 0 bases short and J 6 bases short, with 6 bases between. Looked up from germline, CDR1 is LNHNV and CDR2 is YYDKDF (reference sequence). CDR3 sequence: CATSRDPVNSPLHF. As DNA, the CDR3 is TGTGCCACCAGCAGAGATCCGGTTAATTCACCCCTCCACTTT.

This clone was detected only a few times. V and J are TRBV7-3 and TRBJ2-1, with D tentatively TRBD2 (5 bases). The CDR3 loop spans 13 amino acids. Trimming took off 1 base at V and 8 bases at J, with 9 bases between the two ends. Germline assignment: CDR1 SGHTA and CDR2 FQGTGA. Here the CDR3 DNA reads TGTGCCAGCAGCTTAATTCCCGGGGATGAGCAGTTCTTC. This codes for CASSLIPGDEQFF.

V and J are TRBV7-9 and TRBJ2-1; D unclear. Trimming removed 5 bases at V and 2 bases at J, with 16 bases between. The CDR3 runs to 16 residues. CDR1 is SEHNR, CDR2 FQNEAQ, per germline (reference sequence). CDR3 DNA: TGTGCCAGCAGCCGTTACAAGGACCCGGCCTACAATGAGCAGTTCTTC. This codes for CASSRYKDPAYNEQFF.

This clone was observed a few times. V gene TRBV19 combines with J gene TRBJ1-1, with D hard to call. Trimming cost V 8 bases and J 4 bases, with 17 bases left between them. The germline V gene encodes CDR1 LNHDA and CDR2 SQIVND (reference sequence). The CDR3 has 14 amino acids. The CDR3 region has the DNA TGTGCCAGTGTTAACGGGAGGGAGGCCACTGAAGCTTTCTTT. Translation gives CASVNGREATEAFF. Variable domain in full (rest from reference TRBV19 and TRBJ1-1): DGGITQSPKYLFRKEGQNVTLSCEQNLNHDAMYWYRQDPGQGLRLIYYSQIVNDFQKGDIAEGYSVSREKKESFPLTVTSAQKNPTAFYLCASVNGREATEAFFGQGTRLTVV.

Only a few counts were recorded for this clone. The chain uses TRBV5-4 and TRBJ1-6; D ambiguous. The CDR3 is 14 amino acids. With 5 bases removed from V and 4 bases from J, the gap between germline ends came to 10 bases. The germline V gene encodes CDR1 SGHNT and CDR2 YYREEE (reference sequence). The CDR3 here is CASRRREYNSPLHF. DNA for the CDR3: TGTGCCAGCAGGCGGAGGGAATATAATTCACCCCTCCACTTT.

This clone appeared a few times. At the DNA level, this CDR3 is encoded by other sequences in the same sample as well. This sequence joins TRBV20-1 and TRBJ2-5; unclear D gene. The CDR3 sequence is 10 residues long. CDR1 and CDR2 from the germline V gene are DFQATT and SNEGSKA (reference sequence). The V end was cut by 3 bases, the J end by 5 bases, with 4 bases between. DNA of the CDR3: TGCAGTGCTAGGGAGGAGACCCAGTACTTC. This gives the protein CSAREETQYF.

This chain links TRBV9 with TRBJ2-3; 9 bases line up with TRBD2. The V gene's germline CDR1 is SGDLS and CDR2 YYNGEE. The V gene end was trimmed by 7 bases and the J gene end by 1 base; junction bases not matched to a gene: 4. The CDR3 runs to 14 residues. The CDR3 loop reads CASVAGEGTDTQYF. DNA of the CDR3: TGTGCCAGCGTAGCGGGAGAGGGCACAGATACGCAGTATTTT.

CDR3 in amino acids: CASSPGTGGDTQYF. CDR3 bases: TGCGCCAGCAGCCCCGGGACAGGGGGAGATACGCAGTATTTT. V usage is TRBV4-3 and J usage is TRBJ2-3; 11 bases align to TRBD1. The CDR3 has 14 amino acids. The trim removed 4 bases at V and 5 bases at J, leaving 2 bases unmatched. CDR1 is LGHNA and CDR2 is YSLEER in the germline V gene.

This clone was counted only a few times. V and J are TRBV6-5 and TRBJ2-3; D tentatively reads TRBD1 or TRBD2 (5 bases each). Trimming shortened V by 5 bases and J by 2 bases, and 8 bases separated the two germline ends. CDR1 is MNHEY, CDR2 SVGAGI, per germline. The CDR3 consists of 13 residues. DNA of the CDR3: TGTGCCAGCAGTCGGGACCCCACAGATACGCAGTATTTT. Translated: CASSRDPTDTQYF.

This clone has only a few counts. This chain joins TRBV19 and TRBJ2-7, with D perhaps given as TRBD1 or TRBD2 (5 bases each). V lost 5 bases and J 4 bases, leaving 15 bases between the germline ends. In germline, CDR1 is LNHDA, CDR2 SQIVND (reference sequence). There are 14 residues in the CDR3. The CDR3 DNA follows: TGTGCCAGTAGTCCGAGGGGAACGGGATACGAGCAGTACGTC. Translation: CASSPRGTGYEQYV.

The CDR3 bases are TGTGCCAGCAGCTCCCGGGCCTACGAGCAGTACTTC. It yields the protein CASSSRAYEQYF. The gene calls are TRBV13 and TRBJ2-7; D is ambiguous. The germline V gene has CDR1 PRHDT and CDR2 FYEKMQ (reference sequence). This CDR3 is 12 amino acids long. V shed 4 bases and J shed 2 bases, with 6 bases lying between them.